This TCR beta chain comes out of a study of blood T cell repertoires in COVID-19. As handled by the study authors: Estimation of nucleated cell counts relied on the amplification of reference gene primers. Assay used: immunoSEQ multiplex PCR; TCRdb lists only in-frame clones, some missing. V, J and clone size were drawn from that table, and D and trimming were deduced from the DNA. Of 110,000 to 150,000 clones detected, just under 90% appear once; the ten largest clones hold 9.5% to 11%. The CDR3 runs 16 residues. Trimming cost V 3 bases and J 6 bases; bases outside gene matches: 9. Germline CDR1 is SGDLS and CDR2 is YYNGEE.

Sequenced: peripheral blood. This sequence joins TRBV9 and TRBJ1-6, with 7 bases identical to TRBD1. This TCR was sampled from an elderly woman with acute or convalescent COVID-19. DNA for the CDR3: TGTGCCAGCAGCGCGCTCGGGACAGTCTTTAATTCACCCCTCCACTTT. Its protein is CASSALGTVFNSPLHF.